The present entry profiles one TCR beta chain with its context. What it binds is unknown. Assay used: immunoSEQ multiplex PCR; TCRdb lists only in-frame clones, some missing. The data show approximately 24,000 clones, about four fifths seen once. CDR3 length: 15 amino acids. Looked up from germline, CDR1 is MNHNS and CDR2 is SASEGT. Trimming took 1 base from V and 0 from J, leaving 4 bases between them. This sample is drawn from a study of STAT5B mutations in CD4+ large granular lymphocyte leukemia. General study findings and limits: TRBV06-family usage was enriched in top patient clones (8/27) versus controls (2/35). The CD4+ versus CD8+ T-LGLL clonality difference may reflect limited sample size. Patient CD4-sorted repertoires stayed more clonal than healthy ones after leukemic-clone removal.

The TCR comes from a human donor in good health. This sequence joins TRBV6-1 and TRBJ2-6; D is ambiguous. Sequencing input: CD4+ T cells from blood buffy coats. DNA of the CDR3: TGTGCCAGCAGTGAAGTCGGCTCTGGGGCCAACGTCCTGACTTTC. This translates into CASSEVGSGANVLTF.